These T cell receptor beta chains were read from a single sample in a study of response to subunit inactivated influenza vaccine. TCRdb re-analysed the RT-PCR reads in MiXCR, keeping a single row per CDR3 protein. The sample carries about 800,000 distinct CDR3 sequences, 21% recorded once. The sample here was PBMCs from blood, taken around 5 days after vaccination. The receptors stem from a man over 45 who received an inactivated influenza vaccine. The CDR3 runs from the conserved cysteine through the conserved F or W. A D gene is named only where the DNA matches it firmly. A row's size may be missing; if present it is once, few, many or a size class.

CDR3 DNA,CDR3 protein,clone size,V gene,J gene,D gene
TGTGCCAGCAGCCAAGCGAGAACCTACGAGCAGTACTTC,CASSQARTYEQYF,few,TRBV3-1,TRBJ2-7,.
TGTGCCAGCACGGCATTACAGGGCCCAGGTACTGAAGCTTTCTTT,CASTALQGPGTEAFF,.,TRBV6-1,TRBJ1-1,.
TGTGCCAGCAGCCCCCTTTTGGGGGAGAACTATGGCTACACCTTC,CASSPLLGENYGYTF,few,TRBV7-6,TRBJ1-2,.
TGTGCCAGCAGCCAAGGGGCAGACTCTGGAAACACCATATATTTT,CASSQGADSGNTIYF,.,TRBV16,TRBJ1-3,.
TGCAGTGCCCTATCTAGCGGGGGGGCCGCCTACAATGAGCAGTTCTTC,CSALSSGGAAYNEQFF,.,TRBV20-1,TRBJ2-1,TRBD2
TGCAGTGCTAGCGGACTAGCGGGAGGAGGATACTACAATGAGCAGTTCTTC,CSASGLAGGGYYNEQFF,few,TRBV20-1,TRBJ2-1,TRBD2
TGTGCCAGCAGTTTATGGGGGACGAACACTGAAGCTTTCTTT,CASSLWGTNTEAFF,few,TRBV28,TRBJ1-1,.
TGCAGTGCTGGGACTAGCCGATCCGGGGAGCTGTTTTTT,CSAGTSRSGELFF,.,TRBV20-1,TRBJ2-2,TRBD2
TGTGCCAGCAGCTTACTATCGGTGGGGGACCTCGGTCAGCCCCAGCATTTT,CASSLLSVGDLGQPQHF,few,TRBV7-8,TRBJ1-5,.
TGTGCCAGCAGCCCACGGTCTGCAACTAATGAAAAACTGTTTTTT,CASSPRSATNEKLFF,many,TRBV4-2,TRBJ1-4,.
TGCAGTGCTAGGGAAACCTTGAGGGGGGCGACGAGCAATCAGCCCCAGCATTTT,CSARETLRGATSNQPQHF,few,TRBV20-1,TRBJ1-5,.
TGCGCCAGCAGCTTGGGGATCGGGAGTATTGGAGATACGCAGTATTTT,CASSLGIGSIGDTQYF,.,TRBV5-1,TRBJ2-3,.
TGTGCCAGCAGTAGGACAGACTCCGTCACAGATACGCAGTATTTT,CASSRTDSVTDTQYF,few,TRBV6-2/TRBV6-3,TRBJ2-3,.
TGTGCCAGCAGCTCCTCCCCGATGGGTTTTGGAAACACCATATATTTT,CASSSSPMGFGNTIYF,.,TRBV12-3/TRBV12-4,TRBJ1-3,.
TGCGCCAGCAGCTTCTGGACAGGAAGGGCCTCGAACACCGGGGAGCTGTTTTTT,CASSFWTGRASNTGELFF,few,TRBV5-1,TRBJ2-2,TRBD1
TGTGCCAGCAGTGACTCAGCGGGAGGGAAGACCGGGGAGCTGTTTTTT,CASSDSAGGKTGELFF,.,TRBV6-4,TRBJ2-2,TRBD2
TGTGCCAGCAGCTTAGTCGGGGGGCGGCCTGGCGAGCAGTACTTC,CASSLVGGRPGEQYF,few,TRBV7-2,TRBJ2-7,.
TGTGCCAGCAGTTTATTTGCTAGCGGGAAGGTTGAGCAGTTCTTC,CASSLFASGKVEQFF,.,TRBV28,TRBJ2-1,TRBD2
TGCAGTGCGAGGGGGGTGGGGGAACCCTCTGGGGCCAACGTCCTGACTTTC,CSARGVGEPSGANVLTF,.,TRBV20-1,TRBJ2-6,.
TGTGCCAGCAGCGTGGACAGGTACACCGGGGAGCTGTTTTTT,CASSVDRYTGELFF,.,TRBV7-2,TRBJ2-2,TRBD1
TGTGCCAGCAGCTTTCTGGTTCTTAGCGGGCTCAAATACAATGAGCAGTTCTTC,CASSFLVLSGLKYNEQFF,few,TRBV11-1,TRBJ2-1,TRBD2
TGCAGTGCCTATTCAGGACAGGGTAACACAGATACGCAGTATTTT,CSAYSGQGNTDTQYF,few,TRBV20-1,TRBJ2-3,TRBD1
TGTGCCAGCAGCTCTTTCGGCCCCAGGCTGAACACTGAAGCTTTCTTT,CASSSFGPRLNTEAFF,few,TRBV11-2,TRBJ1-1,.
TGTGCCAGCAGCTTAGTGTCGGGGGCCGGGACGTATAATGAAAAACTGTTTTTT,CASSLVSGAGTYNEKLFF,.,TRBV11-1,TRBJ1-4,.
TGTGCCAGCAGCCAACGCACGGGACAGGGGTTCAATGAGCAGTTCTTC,CASSQRTGQGFNEQFF,.,TRBV4-2,TRBJ2-1,TRBD1
TGTGCCAGCAGCTTAGCAGGGGGCATGTGGTCGGAGACCCAGTACTTC,CASSLAGGMWSETQYF,few,TRBV5-5,TRBJ2-5,TRBD1
TGTGCCAGCAGTCCGGGGACTAGCGGGGGTCCCTACAATGAGCAGTTCTTC,CASSPGTSGGPYNEQFF,.,TRBV12-3/TRBV12-4,TRBJ2-1,TRBD2
TGTGCCACACAGAGGGACAGGGGTAACGGCTACACCTTC,CATQRDRGNGYTF,few,TRBV10-3,TRBJ1-2,TRBD1
TGTGCCAGCGGATATCCTTACACCGGGGAGCTGTTTTTT,CASGYPYTGELFF,.,TRBV12-3/TRBV12-4,TRBJ2-2,.